The 22 T cell receptor beta chains below were found in one sample sequenced in a study of shared clonotypes between healthy human individuals. CD45RO-negative CD8 cells positively selected for CCR7 made up the naive population, which excluded terminally differentiated effector memory CD45RA+ cells. Data came from immunoSEQ multiplex PCR; TCRdb stores just in-frame clones and leaves some out. Of about 650,000 clones listed, around 95% were seen once; the top ten hold 0.11%. Material: naive CD8+ T cells sorted from blood. Source of these receptors: a woman aged 25 to 39 in good health.

V is TRBV21-1 and J is TRBJ1-5; the table's D call of TRBD1 was not tested on the DNA. TRBV21-1 is given as a pseudogene. The CDR3 extends over 19 amino acids. This CDR3 reads CASSKTLRTGIDSNQPQHF. CDR3 bases: TGTGCCAGCAGCAAAACCCTCAGGACAGGGATTGATAGCAATCAGCCCCAGCATTTT.

Concerning this clone itself: Other DNA sequences in the sample encode the same CDR3. This chain links TRBV9 with TRBJ2-7, with 12 bases that match TRBD1. Trimming took 2 bases from V and 1 from J; bases not matched to a gene: 1. Per germline, CDR1 SGDLS and CDR2 YYNGEE. The CDR3 length is 15 residues. The CDR3 DNA reads as TGTGCCAGCAGCGTGGGACAGGGGGCTTCCTACGAGCAGTACTTC. Translating gives CASSVGQGASYEQYF.

As regards this clone: Other DNA sequences within the sample encode an identical CDR3. The chain couples TRBV5-4 to TRBJ2-7; D remains unclear. The ends were cut back, 4 bases at V and 3 bases at J, with 11 bases in the middle. This CDR3 region has 13 residues. Germline-derived CDR1 and CDR2 are SGHNT and YYREEE (reference sequence). CDR3 DNA sequence: TGTGCCAGCAGCCTAGGACCCGACTACGAGCAGTACTTC. Translated: CASSLGPDYEQYF.

In this sample, this clone turned up once. The CDR3: CASSSRGLYEQYF. The CDR3 DNA reads TGTGCCAGCAGCTCCCGGGGGCTGTACGAGCAGTACTTC. J is TRBJ2-7 and V is TRBV5-5; D is possibly TRBD1 or TRBD2 (6 bases each). The germline V and J ends were trimmed by 3 bases and 4 bases, with 11 bases remaining between them. This CDR3 is 13 amino acids long. CDR1 and CDR2 (germline): SGHKS, YYEKEE (reference sequence).

The chain recombines TRBV5-6 with TRBJ2-2; D possibly corresponds to TRBD2 (6 bases). V was clipped by 3 bases and J by 4 bases, with 19 bases between them. The germline gives CDR1 SGHDT, CDR2 YYEEEE. The CDR3 is 17 residues long. CDR3 residues: CASSWDGLAVLTGELFF. CDR3 nucleotide sequence: TGTGCCAGCAGCTGGGACGGTTTAGCGGTCCTCACCGGGGAGCTGTTTTTT. Full variable domain (remainder filled in from reference TRBV5-6 and TRBJ2-2): DAGVTQSPTHLIKTRGQQVTLRCSPKSGHDTVSWYQQALGQGPQFIFQYYEEEERQRGNFPDRFSGHQFPNYSSELNVNALLLGDSALYLCASSWDGLAVLTGELFFGEGSRLTVL.

The chain couples TRBV15 to TRBJ2-1; 15 bases are shared with TRBD2. CDR3 size: 19 residues. V was clipped by 5 bases and J by 6 bases; unmatched bases: 14. Germline CDR1 and CDR2: LNHNV and YYDKDF (reference sequence). Written as DNA, the CDR3 is TGTGCCACCAGCGATAACCACTGGACTAGCGGGAGGGTTGGCAATGAGCAGTTCTTC. The encoded protein is CATSDNHWTSGRVGNEQFF.

The rearrangement joins TRBV9 to TRBJ2-3; D uncertain. CDR3 length: 16 residues. V was trimmed by 4 bases and J by 0 bases, leaving 15 bases between them. The germline V gene has CDR1 SGDLS and CDR2 YYNGEE. The CDR3 reads CASSHPTETSTDTQYF. The DNA of the CDR3 is TGTGCCAGCAGCCACCCAACAGAGACTAGCACAGATACGCAGTATTTT.

CDR3: CASSRLTSGWSSYNEQFF. For the CDR3, the DNA is TGTGCCAGCAGTCGCCTCACTAGCGGGTGGAGCTCCTACAATGAGCAGTTCTTC. The chain joins TRBV27 to TRBJ2-1; TRBD2 aligns across 9 bases. Germline assignment: CDR1 MNHEY and CDR2 SMNVEV (reference sequence). V lost 5 bases, J lost 0 bases, and 11 bases stayed unmatched. The length of the CDR3 is 18 residues.

The rearrangement uses TRBV4-1 and TRBJ2-1, with a weak D call TRBD2 (6 bases). V shed 6 bases and J shed 8 bases, with 20 bases lying between them. The CDR3 loop spans 15 amino acids. Per germline, CDR1 MGHRA and CDR2 YSYEKL. CDR3: CASRPGYSGPDEQFF. In nucleotides, the CDR3 is TGCGCCAGCAGGCCAGGGTATAGCGGCCCAGATGAGCAGTTCTTC.

V gene TRBV5-5 combines with J gene TRBJ2-7; D gene ambiguous. This CDR3 region has 14 residues. Trimming stripped 4 bases from V and 0 bases from J, with 11 bases between. Germline V CDR1 and CDR2: SGHKS, YYEKEE (reference sequence). In nucleotides, the CDR3 is TGTGCCAGCAGCCCGGACGGGCTCTCCTACGAGCAGTACTTC. Its protein is CASSPDGLSYEQYF.

The chain employs TRBV6-5 and TRBJ1-4; 7 bases line up with TRBD1. The J segment lost 8 bases and the V segment lost 6 bases, leaving 9 bases of the junction unmatched. Germline lookup yields CDR1 MNHEY and CDR2 SVGAGI. The CDR3 loop spans 14 amino acids. CDR3 region: CASSFDREDEKLFF. In DNA, the CDR3 is TGTGCCAGCAGCTTCGACAGGGAGGACGAAAAACTGTTTTTT.

For this clone: The same CDR3 also results from other DNA sequences found in this sample. The chain recombines TRBV5-6 with TRBJ2-7; D not resolved. The length of the CDR3 is 12 residues. The V end lost 2 bases, the J end lost 3 bases, and 6 bases lay between the germline ends. Germline loops: CDR1 SGHDT, CDR2 YYEEEE. CDR3 residues: CASSFQDYEQYF. DNA of the CDR3: TGTGCCAGCAGCTTCCAGGACTACGAGCAGTACTTC.

The chain combines TRBV6-6 with TRBJ1-1; possible D gene TRBD1, 5 bases. The CDR3 totals 13 residues. V was trimmed by 6 bases and J by 2 bases, leaving 10 bases between them. Germline V lookup: CDR1 MNHNY, CDR2 SVGAGI (reference sequence). This chain's CDR3 is CASSETANTEAFF. In DNA, the CDR3 is TGTGCCAGCAGCGAGACAGCTAACACTGAAGCTTTCTTT.

This CDR3 reads CASSEAPLAETQYF. In DNA, the CDR3 is TGTGCCAGCAGTGAAGCCCCTCTTGCGGAGACCCAGTACTTC. The J gene is TRBJ2-5, the V gene TRBV6-1; D remains ambiguous. The CDR3 length is 14 residues. Trimming took 0 bases from V and 5 from J, leaving 10 bases between them. In germline, CDR1 is MNHNS, CDR2 SASEGT.

The V gene is TRBV7-6, the J gene TRBJ2-3, with no clear D. The V and J ends lost 2 bases and 2 bases respectively, with 11 bases between them. Per germline, CDR1 SGHVS and CDR2 FNYEAQ. The CDR3 totals 15 residues. The CDR3 sequence is CASSLTTEFTDTQYF. CDR3 nucleotide sequence: TGTGCCAGCAGCTTAACAACTGAATTCACAGATACGCAGTATTTT.

This clone has a single count. This chain joins TRBV9 and TRBJ2-2; the D gene is possibly TRBD1 (5 bases). The CDR3 loop spans 16 amino acids. The V end was cut by 4 bases, the J end by 0 bases, with 13 bases between. The V gene's germline CDR1 is SGDLS and CDR2 YYNGEE. DNA for the CDR3: TGTGCCAGCAGCCCGCAGGGAAGCCCGAACACCGGGGAGCTGTTTTTT. Translating it yields CASSPQGSPNTGELFF.

The chain uses TRBV9 and TRBJ2-7; 12 nucleotides align to TRBD2. The V gene's germline CDR1 is SGDLS and CDR2 YYNGEE. V dropped 0 bases and J dropped 1; count of bases not matched to a gene: 11. The CDR3 totals 19 residues. The CDR3 sequence is CASSVGDLATSGRSYEQYF. CDR3 in DNA: TGTGCCAGCAGCGTAGGCGACTTAGCGACTAGCGGGAGATCCTACGAGCAGTACTTC.

The count of this clone is one. The J gene is TRBJ2-7, the V gene TRBV30; 8 bases line up with TRBD1. Germline trimming cut 0 bases from V and 3 bases from J; bases unmatched to any gene: 1. Germline-derived CDR1 and CDR2 are GTSNPN and SVGIG (reference sequence). The CDR3 length is 13 residues. The CDR3 region has the DNA TGTGCCTGGAGTGTCGGGACAGGCTACGAGCAGTACTTC. Its translation: CAWSVGTGYEQYF.

This clone was counted a few times. The chain has TRBV28 and TRBJ2-7; D remains ambiguous. Deletions cut 6 bases from V and 5 bases from J, with 11 bases between. CDR1 MDHEN and CDR2 SYDVKM come from the germline V gene. The CDR3 spans 12 residues. CDR3: CASSYVSNEQYF. The CDR3 bases are TGTGCCAGCAGCTACGTGTCCAACGAGCAGTACTTC.

This chain connects TRBV28 to TRBJ1-6, with D possibly matching TRBD1 (5 bases). This CDR3 is built from 15 residues. Between the trimmed V and J ends, which lost 3 bases and 7 bases, there was a span of 13 bases. CDR1 and CDR2 (germline): MDHEN, SYDVKM. The CDR3 region has the DNA TGTGCCAGCAGTTTGGGTGGGGGGTTGAATTCACCCCTCCACTTT. Its protein product is CASSLGGGLNSPLHF.

The chain combines TRBV27 with TRBJ2-2; D is uncertain. CDR1 MNHEY and CDR2 SMNVEV come from the germline V gene (reference sequence). Trimming left V 1 base short and J 2 bases short, with 8 bases between. This CDR3 is built from 15 residues. CDR3 coding DNA: TGTGCCAGCAGTTTATGGCAGAGTAACACCGGGGAGCTGTTTTTT. Its protein is CASSLWQSNTGELFF.

This rearrangement joins TRBV30 to TRBJ2-4, with TRBD2 matching 11 bases. The CDR3 spans 13 residues. Germline trimming cut 4 bases from V and 7 bases from J; bases unmatched to any gene: 3. The germline V gene encodes CDR1 GTSNPN and CDR2 SVGIG (reference sequence). CDR3 in DNA: TGTGCCTGGATTACTAGCGGGAGCAACATTCAGTACTTC. Translated, it gives CAWITSGSNIQYF.